Shown below are 9 T cell receptor beta chains from a single sample sequenced in a study of T cell responses to AZD1222 COVID-19 vaccine (dated by TCRdb to 2020 to 2022). In light of the paper, this sample's time point label describes: baseline before first vaccination. Receptor amplification or capture employed the immunoSEQ multiplex PCR assay. TCRdb stores this immuneACCESS table with in-frame sequences only. Part of the clones is absent; in the studies checked, under half of the shortfall reflects unresolved V genes, and no reason is known for the rest. Recorded for this sample are more than 100,000 clones; 93% of them occurred a single time. The ten largest clones represent around 5.9% of the sample. Sequencing was performed on peripheral blood, taken on day 0 of AZD1222 vaccination. The receptors originated from an adult in good health.

V gene TRBV10-2 combines with J gene TRBJ2-7; TRBD1 matches at 10 bases. Germline V CDR1 and CDR2: WSHSY, SAAADI. The ends lost 7 bases at V and 7 bases at J; junction bases unmatched: 13. The CDR3 is 15 residues long. CDR3 region: CASTLHRQGAGEQYF. CDR3 DNA: TGCGCCAGCACCTTACATCGACAGGGGGCTGGAGAGCAGTACTTC.

This clone is a singleton in its sample. V is TRBV28 and J is TRBJ1-1, with D perhaps matching TRBD1 (6 bases). Germline loops: CDR1 MDHEN, CDR2 SYDVKM. The CDR3 is made up of 15 amino acids. The germline V and J ends were trimmed by 3 bases and 1 base, with 12 bases remaining between them. CDR3 loop: CASSFGIQGNTEAFF. CDR3 DNA: TGTGCCAGCAGTTTCGGGATACAGGGGAACACTGAAGCTTTCTTT.

J is TRBJ2-3 and V is TRBV5-4; 9 nucleotides line up with TRBD2. Trimming cost V 3 bases and J 5 bases; bases outside gene matches: 7. The V gene's germline CDR1 is SGHNT and CDR2 YYREEE (reference sequence). There are 15 residues in the CDR3. The CDR3 DNA reads TGTGCCAGCAGCTCAGCGGCTAGCGGGAAAGATACGCAGTATTTT. Amino acids: CASSSAASGKDTQYF.

The rearrangement uses TRBV11-2 and TRBJ2-1; TRBD2 aligns across 12 bases. This CDR3 is 18 amino acids long. Germline CDR1 reads SGHAT; CDR2 reads FQNNGV. The ends lost 2 bases at V and 2 bases at J; junction bases unmatched: 7. The CDR3 sequence: CASSLLAGGPQAYNEQFF. CDR3 coding DNA: TGTGCCAGCAGCTTACTAGCGGGGGGGCCGCAGGCCTACAATGAGCAGTTCTTC.

The J gene is TRBJ1-5, the V gene TRBV7-2, with TRBD1 matching over 7 bases. CDR1 and CDR2 (germline): SGHTA, FQGNSA. Unmatched junction bases numbered 7, after V lost 4 bases and J lost 7 bases. The CDR3 sequence is 14 residues long. DNA for the CDR3: TGTGCCAGCAGCTACCACAGGGGTGGACAGCCCCAGCATTTT. Translating it yields CASSYHRGGQPQHF. Full variable domain (outside the CDR3, taken from reference TRBV7-2 and TRBJ1-5): GAGVSQSPSNKVTEKGKDVELRCDPISGHTALYWYRQSLGQGLEFLIYFQGNSAPDKSGLPSDRFSAERTGGSVSTLTIQRTQQEDSAVYLCASSYHRGGQPQHFGDGTRLSIL.

The rearrangement links TRBV20-1 to TRBJ2-1; D not certain. From germline, CDR1 is DFQATT and CDR2 SNEGSKA (reference sequence). CDR3 size: 9 residues. Trimming left V 3 bases short and J 6 bases short, with 0 bases between. The CDR3 loop reads CSASNEQFF. CDR3 DNA sequence: TGCAGTGCTAGCAATGAGCAGTTCTTC.

The V and J genes are TRBV10-2 and TRBJ2-7; D might be TRBD1 or TRBD2, each matching 5 bases. This CDR3 comprises 12 residues. With 9 bases removed from V and 4 bases from J, the gap between germline ends came to 13 bases. Germline CDR1 is WSHSY and CDR2 is SAAADI. The CDR3 sequence: CASTPEGYEQYF. The CDR3 DNA reads TGCGCCAGTACTCCTGAGGGGTACGAGCAGTACTTC.

This clone was seen once. The gene calls are TRBV24-1 and TRBJ2-5; 8 positions match TRBD1. Looked up from germline, CDR1 is KGHDR and CDR2 is SFDVKD. The CDR3 runs 15 residues. V lost 2 bases, J lost 5 bases, and 6 bases stayed unmatched. CDR3 region: CATSDSSGGRETQYF. The CDR3 nucleotides are TGTGCCACCAGTGATTCCTCAGGGGGCCGGGAGACCCAGTACTTC.

J is TRBJ1-5 and V is TRBV4-3; a weak D match, TRBD1 (6 bases). The germline V and J ends were trimmed by 0 bases and 3 bases, with 12 bases remaining between them. This CDR3 has 16 residues. The germline V gene has CDR1 LGHNA and CDR2 YSLEER. The DNA of the CDR3 is TGCGCCAGCAGCCAAGAACGGACAGCTGACAATCAGCCCCAGCATTTT. Translation gives CASSQERTADNQPQHF.